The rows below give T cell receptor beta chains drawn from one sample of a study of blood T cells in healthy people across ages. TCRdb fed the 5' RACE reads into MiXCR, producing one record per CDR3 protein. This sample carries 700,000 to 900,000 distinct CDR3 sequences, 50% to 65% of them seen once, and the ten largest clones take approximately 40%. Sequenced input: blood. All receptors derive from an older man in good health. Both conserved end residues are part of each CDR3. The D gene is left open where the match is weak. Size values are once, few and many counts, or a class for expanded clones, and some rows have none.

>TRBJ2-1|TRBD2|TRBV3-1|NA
TGTGCCAGCAGCCAGGGGACTAGTGACAATGAGCAGTTCTTC
CASSQGTSDNEQFF
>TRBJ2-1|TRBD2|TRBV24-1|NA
TGTGCCACCAGTGACCCATACTCGAATTCGGGACAGTTCCCTAGCGGGAGGTCCTACAATGAGCAGTTCTTC
CATSDPYSNSGQFPSGRSYNEQFF
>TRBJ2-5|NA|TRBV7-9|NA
TGTGCCAGCAGCTCTTTGGACAGACAGACCCAGTACTTC
CASSSLDRQTQYF
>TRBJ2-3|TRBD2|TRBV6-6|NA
TGTGCCAGCAGCCGTCGACTAGCGGGAGTCCCAGATACGCAGTATTTT
CASSRRLAGVPDTQYF
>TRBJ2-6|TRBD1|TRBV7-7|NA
TGTGCTAGCAGCAATATCCCCGGGACAGCCGGGGCCAACGTCCCGACTTTC
CASSNIPGTAGANVPTF
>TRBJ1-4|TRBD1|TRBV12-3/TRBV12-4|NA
TGTGCCAGCAGTTCGGGGCCGGGACAGGGCCGAAAACTGTTTTTT
CASSSGPGQGRKLFF
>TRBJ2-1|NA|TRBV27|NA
TGTGCCAGCCCAAGGTCCGATGAGCAGTTCTTC
CASPRSDEQFF
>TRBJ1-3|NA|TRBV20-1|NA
TGCAGTGCTAGGGGCGGGGAGTACTCTGGAAACACCATATATTTT
CSARGGEYSGNTIYF
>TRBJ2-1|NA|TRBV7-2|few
TGTGCCAGCAGCATAGCGGAAGAGCAGTTCTTC
CASSIAEEQFF
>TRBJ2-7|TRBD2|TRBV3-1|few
TGTGCCAGCAACCTAGCGGGAAGTTACTACGAGCAGTACTTC
CASNLAGSYYEQYF
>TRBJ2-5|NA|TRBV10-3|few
TGTGCCATCAGTGAGTTGGTCGGCCGAGAGACCCAGTACTTC
CAISELVGRETQYF
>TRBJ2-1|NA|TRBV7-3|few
TGTGCCAGCAGCTCCGCGGCCCTAATGGGTAACAATGAGCAGTTCTTC
CASSSAALMGNNEQFF
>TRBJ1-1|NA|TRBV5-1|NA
TGCGCCAGCAGCTCCGCGGGGGGCGGGAACACTGAAGCTTTCTTT
CASSSAGGGNTEAFF
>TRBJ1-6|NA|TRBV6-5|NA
TGTGCCAGCAGTGGGCCCCTCGGGCATTCACCCCTCCACTTT
CASSGPLGHSPLHF
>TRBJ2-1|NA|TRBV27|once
TGTGCCAGCAGCCTAACAGCCCGGAGGATCAATGAGCAGTTCTTC
CASSLTARRINEQFF
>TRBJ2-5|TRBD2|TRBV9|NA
TGTGCCAGCAGCGCCACCACCAGCGGGAGTGGTGAGCAGTACTTC
CASSATTSGSGEQYF
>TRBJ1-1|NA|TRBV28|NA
TGTGCCAGCGGCCAGATATCCACAGCTAAGAACACTGAAGCTTTCTTT
CASGQISTAKNTEAFF
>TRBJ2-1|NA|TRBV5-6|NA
TGTGCCAGCAGCTTGTTCACGGGGGCCTACAATGAGCAGTTCTTC
CASSLFTGAYNEQFF
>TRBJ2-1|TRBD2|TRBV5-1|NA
TGCGCCAGCAGCGCGGGACTAGCGGGAGGTGGGGGAAATGAGCAGTTCTTC
CASSAGLAGGGGNEQFF
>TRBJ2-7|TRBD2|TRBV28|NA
TGTGCCAGCAGTTTGTCGCGGGAGATCTACGAGCAGTACTTC
CASSLSREIYEQYF
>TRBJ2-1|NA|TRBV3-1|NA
TGTGCCAGCAGCCAAGAAATTGTCCATGAGCAGTTCTTC
CASSQEIVHEQFF
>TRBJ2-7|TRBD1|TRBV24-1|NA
TGTGCCACCAGTGATCCCCTAATAGGGACAGGCGAGCAGTACTTC
CATSDPLIGTGEQYF
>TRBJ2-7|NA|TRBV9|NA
TGTGCCAGCAGCCATACCGGTTACGAGCAGTACTTC
CASSHTGYEQYF
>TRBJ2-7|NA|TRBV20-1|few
TGCAGTGCTAGAGATAACGTCTACGAGCAGTACTTC
CSARDNVYEQYF
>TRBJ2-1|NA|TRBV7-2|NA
TGTGCCAGCAGCCCCCGGGACTCCTACTACAATGAGCAGTTCTTC
CASSPRDSYYNEQFF
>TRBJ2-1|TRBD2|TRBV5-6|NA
TGTGCCAGCAGCTTGACTAGCGGGAGTATCTACAATGAGCAGTTCTTC
CASSLTSGSIYNEQFF
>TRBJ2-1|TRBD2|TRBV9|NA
TGTGCCAGCAGCGTAGGACTAGCGGACAGCTCCTACAATGAGCAGTTCTTC
CASSVGLADSSYNEQFF
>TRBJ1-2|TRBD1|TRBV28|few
TGTGCCAGCACGGACGGGGGACCAGGGGGCTATGGCTACACCTTC
CASTDGGPGGYGYTF
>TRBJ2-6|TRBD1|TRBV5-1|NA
TGCGCCAGCAGCACCGGGACAGGCTTCTCTGGGGCCAACGTCCTGACTTTC
CASSTGTGFSGANVLTF
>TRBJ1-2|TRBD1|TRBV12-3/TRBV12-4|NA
TGTGCCAGCAGTCCACAGGGGGCCGCTAACTATGGCTACACCTTC
CASSPQGAANYGYTF
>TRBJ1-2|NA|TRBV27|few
TGTGCCAGCAGTTCATCTAACTATGGCTACACCTTC
CASSSSNYGYTF
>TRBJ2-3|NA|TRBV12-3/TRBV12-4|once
TGTGCCAGCGGCCAAAGGCCAGATACGCAGTATTTT
CASGQRPDTQYF
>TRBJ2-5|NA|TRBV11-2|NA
TGTGCCAGCAGCTTGCCGGACTTAGTTCAAGAGACCCAGTACTTC
CASSLPDLVQETQYF
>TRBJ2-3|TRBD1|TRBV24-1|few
TGTGCCACCAGTTATGGAGGGGACAGGAGGACAGATACGCAGTATTTT
CATSYGGDRRTDTQYF
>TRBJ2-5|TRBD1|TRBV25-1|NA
TGTGCCAGCAGGAACCGGGACAGACTCCAAGAGACCCAGTACTTC
CASRNRDRLQETQYF
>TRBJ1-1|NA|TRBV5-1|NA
TGCGCCAGCAGCTTGGTTGGGGCAAGGGGCACTGAAGCTTTCTTT
CASSLVGARGTEAFF
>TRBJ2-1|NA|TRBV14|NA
TGTGCCAGCAGCCAAGCTTTGGCAGGGCGGTGGCAGTTCTTC
CASSQALAGRWQFF
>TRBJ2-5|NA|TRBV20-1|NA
TGCAGTGCTAGAGATAGGCAGGGAGATCGTTGGGAGACCCAGTACTTC
CSARDRQGDRWETQYF
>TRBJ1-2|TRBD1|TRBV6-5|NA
TGTGCCAGCACGCAGGGGGCGCGTCAGCACTATGGCTACACCTTC
CASTQGARQHYGYTF
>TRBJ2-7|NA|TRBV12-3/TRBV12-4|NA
TGTGCCAGCAGTTTAAAACTGCCCTCAGACGAGCAGTACTTC
CASSLKLPSDEQYF
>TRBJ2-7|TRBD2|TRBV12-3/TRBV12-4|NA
TGTGCCAGCACCCCAACTAGCGGGAGTAGTATTGAGCAGTACTTC
CASTPTSGSSIEQYF
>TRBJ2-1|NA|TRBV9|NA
TGTGCCAGCAGCGTCGGCGTTCCTACCTACAATGAGCAGTTCTTC
CASSVGVPTYNEQFF
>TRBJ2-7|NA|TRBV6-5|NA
TGTGCCAGCACCGCTACCCCGGGACAACCCTACGAGCAGTACTTC
CASTATPGQPYEQYF
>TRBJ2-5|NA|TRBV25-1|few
TGTGCCAGCAGTGAACCTCTACGATTCCCGGGACGGAGACAAGAGACCCAGTACTTC
CASSEPLRFPGRRQETQYF
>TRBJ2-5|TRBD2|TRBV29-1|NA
TGCAGCACCGCTAGCGGGAGAAGGGGGGAGACCCAGTACTTC
CSTASGRRGETQYF
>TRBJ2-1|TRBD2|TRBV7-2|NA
TGTGCCAGCAGCTTAGTCAGGGGACTAGCGGGAGGAAGTAATGAGCAGTTCTTC
CASSLVRGLAGGSNEQFF